This T cell receptor (beta chain) emerged from a study of graft-versus-host responses after intestinal transplantation. Study at large: Multivisceral, liver-intestinal, or isolated intestinal grafts went to recipients.

Profiled with immunoSEQ multiplex PCR; TCRdb holds only in-frame clones, not every one. This table has some 90,000 clones, 80% to 95% appearing once. Study-level findings and limits: Allografts of one patient group, those with graft-donor T cell macrochimerism, had high graft-versus-host to host-versus-graft clonal ratios. Some GvH clones were seen earlier in gut or blood, suggesting intestinal origin. Early after transplant, HvG clones declined as circulating GvH clones peaked.

V was shortened by 1 base and J by 8 bases, with 10 bases between the two germline ends. CDR3 length: 13 residues. Germline loops: CDR1 SGHDN, CDR2 FVKESK. As regards this clone: Its antigen remains unknown.

The source is a human donor who received an intestinal transplant. The rearrangement uses TRBV14 and TRBJ2-3; the D is unclear. This sample comprised unstimulated CD4+ T cells sorted from spleen or lymph node cells, obtained before intestinal transplant. This CDR3 is CASSQGAFGTQYF. The CDR3 DNA sequence: TGTGCCAGCAGCCAAGGGGCATTCGGTACGCAGTATTTT.